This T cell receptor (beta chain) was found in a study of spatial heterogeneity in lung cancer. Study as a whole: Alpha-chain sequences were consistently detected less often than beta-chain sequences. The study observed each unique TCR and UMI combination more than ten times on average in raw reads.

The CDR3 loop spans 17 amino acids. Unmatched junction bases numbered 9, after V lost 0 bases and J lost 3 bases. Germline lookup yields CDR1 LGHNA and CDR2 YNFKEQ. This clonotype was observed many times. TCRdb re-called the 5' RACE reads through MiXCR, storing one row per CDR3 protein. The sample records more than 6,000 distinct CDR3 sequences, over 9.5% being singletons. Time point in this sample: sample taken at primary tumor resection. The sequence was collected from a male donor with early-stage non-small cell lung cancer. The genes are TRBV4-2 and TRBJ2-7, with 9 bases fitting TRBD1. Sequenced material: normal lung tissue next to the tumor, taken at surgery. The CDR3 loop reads CASSQEMGQGYLYEQYF. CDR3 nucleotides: TGTGCCAGCAGCCAAGAGATGGGACAGGGATACCTCTACGAGCAGTACTTC.